These 16 T cell receptor beta chains share one sample of origin, sequenced in a study of T cells after posttransplantation cyclophosphamide. Profiled with immunoSEQ multiplex PCR; TCRdb holds only in-frame clones, not every one. This repertoire holds about 25,000 clones, and none appear only once. Sequencing used PBMCs. Source of these receptors: a man between 50 and 59 years old in good health, CMV-negative, and a related stem cell transplant donor.

This clone was seen repeatedly, ten times or more. V gene TRBV7-6 combines with J gene TRBJ1-5; 10 positions agree with TRBD1. Trimming cost V 5 bases and J 4 bases; bases outside gene matches: 11. Germline CDR1 SGHVS, CDR2 FNYEAQ. This CDR3 has 17 amino acids. CDR3 in DNA: TGTGCCAGCAGCCCGACCGGGGGGACAGGGGCAAATCAGCCCCAGCATTTT. Translation: CASSPTGGTGANQPQHF.

This clone was found many times. The rearrangement joins TRBV19 to TRBJ2-7, with a tentative D call TRBD1 (6 bases). Germline CDR1 is LNHDA and CDR2 is SQIVND (reference sequence). CDR3 length equals 14 residues. V shed 2 bases and J shed 7 bases, with 15 bases lying between them. The CDR3 DNA is TGTGCCAGTAGTATAAGGAGTGGACAGATTGAGCAGTACTTC. It translates to CASSIRSGQIEQYF.

This clone was seen ten or more times. The chain joins TRBV11-1 to TRBJ2-7; a weak D match, TRBD2 (5 bases). The germline CDR1 and CDR2 sequences are SGHAT and FQDESV (reference sequence). The CDR3 loop spans 14 amino acids. V was pared by 1 base and J by 3 bases, with 10 bases between. The CDR3 reads CASSLGVAGYEQYF. CDR3 nucleotides: TGTGCCAGCAGCTTAGGTGTGGCGGGCTACGAGCAGTACTTC.

This clone appeared many times. The chain couples TRBV28 to TRBJ1-1; 9 positions match TRBD1. The CDR3 is made up of 15 amino acids. Trimming removed 6 bases from V and 3 bases from J; junction bases left unmatched: 8. CDR1 MDHEN and CDR2 SYDVKM come from the germline V gene. The CDR3 DNA follows: TGTGCCAGCAGGGGGGGGGACAGGGCATACACTGAAGCTTTCTTT. It encodes CASRGGDRAYTEAFF.

In its sample, this clone was seen many times. V gene TRBV4-1 combines with J gene TRBJ2-1, with no clear D. The CDR3 is 17 residues long. CDR1 and CDR2 (germline): MGHRA, YSYEKL. V was pared by 0 bases and J by 0 bases, with 12 bases between. DNA of the CDR3: TGCGCCAGCAGCCAAGATAATGAGGTCAGCTCCTACAATGAGCAGTTCTTC. Encoded protein: CASSQDNEVSSYNEQFF.

This clone was seen repeatedly, ten times or more. This sequence joins TRBV7-9 and TRBJ2-7, with 8 positions matching TRBD1. CDR1 and CDR2 (germline): SEHNR, FQNEAQ (reference sequence). CDR3 size: 16 residues. Losses at the gene ends were 4 bases for V and 3 bases for J; bases not matched to a gene: 11. The CDR3 nucleotides are TGTGCCAGCAGCTCAGCCTCCGGGACAGGCATCTACGAGCAGTACTTC. It translates to CASSSASGTGIYEQYF.

There are many counts of this clone. This rearrangement joins TRBV28 to TRBJ2-7; no clear D. Trimming removed 5 bases from V and 4 bases from J, with 15 bases in between. From germline, CDR1 is MDHEN and CDR2 SYDVKM. CDR3 size: 14 residues. The CDR3 spells CASSLSPRIYEQYF. The CDR3 region has the DNA TGTGCCAGCAGTCTATCCCCCAGGATTTACGAGCAGTACTTC. Together with reference TRBV28 and TRBJ2-7, the CDR3 gives the full variable domain: DVKVTQSSRYLVKRTGEKVFLECVQDMDHENMFWYRQDPGLGLRLIYFSYDVKMKEKGDIPEGYSVSREKKERFSLILESASTNQTSMYLCASSLSPRIYEQYFGPGTRLTVT.

The table lists this clone with many counts. The chain has TRBV19 and TRBJ2-2; TRBD2 matches 8 bases. Looked up from germline, CDR1 is LNHDA and CDR2 is SQIVND (reference sequence). The V segment lost 6 bases and the J segment 5 bases; nucleotides outside the gene matches: 17. The CDR3 is 18 residues long. The CDR3: CASRTPFGLARGTGELFF. The CDR3 region has the DNA TGTGCCAGTAGGACTCCCTTCGGACTAGCCCGGGGGACCGGGGAGCTGTTTTTT.

This clone was seen many times. V is TRBV21-1 and J is TRBJ2-4; TRBD1, as called in the table, went unchecked against the DNA. TRBV21-1 is tagged as a pseudogene. The CDR3 is made up of 14 amino acids. Written as DNA, the CDR3 is TGTGCCAGTCGACTTACAGGAGCCAAAAACATTCAGTACTTC. Translated, it gives CASRLTGAKNIQYF.

This clone was recorded at least ten times. This chain links TRBV5-1 with TRBJ2-3; 12 nucleotides match TRBD2. The CDR3 consists of 17 residues. Trimming at V came to 4 bases and at J to 3 bases, leaving 9 bases not matched to a gene. CDR1 is SGHRS and CDR2 is YFSETQ in the germline V gene. The CDR3 region is CASSLTSGSLSTDTQYF. CDR3 DNA: TGCGCCAGCAGCCTGACTAGCGGGAGCCTTAGTACAGATACGCAGTATTTT.

This clone was picked up many times. J is TRBJ2-5 and V is TRBV10-2; TRBD2 is a possible D gene (5 bases). This CDR3 is 12 amino acids long. The germline V and J ends were trimmed by 7 bases and 4 bases, with 10 bases remaining between them. CDR1 and CDR2 (germline): WSHSY, SAAADI. The CDR3 reads CASTPGIETQYF. In nucleotides, the CDR3 is TGCGCCAGCACACCGGGGATAGAGACCCAGTACTTC.

Ten or more counts support this clone. The rearrangement links TRBV28 to TRBJ2-7; possible D gene TRBD1, 6 bases. The CDR3 is 12 residues long. The V end lost 7 bases, the J end lost 9 bases, and 16 bases lay between the germline ends. CDR1 is MDHEN and CDR2 is SYDVKM in the germline V gene. CDR3 DNA: TGTGCCAGCAACCTCAGGGGTGGGGGGCAGTACTTC. Its protein is CASNLRGGGQYF.

This clone was recorded at least ten times. The rearrangement joins TRBV7-6 to TRBJ1-1; 8 nucleotides line up with TRBD1. Germline CDR1 reads SGHVS; CDR2 reads FNYEAQ. The CDR3 runs 14 residues. V dropped 4 bases and J dropped 7; count of bases not matched to a gene: 8. CDR3 DNA sequence: TGTGCCAGCAGCTCACAACAGGGGGTCGGTGAAGCTTTCTTT. Translated: CASSSQQGVGEAFF.

This clone was found many times. CDR3 sequence reads: CASSSMDRVDQPQHF. The CDR3 DNA reads TGTGCCAGCAGCTCCATGGACAGGGTCGACCAGCCCCAGCATTTT. The rearrangement joins TRBV9 to TRBJ1-5; 8 bases match TRBD1. The junction had 10 bases not matched to a gene; V was cut back by 4 bases and J by 7 bases. The germline gives CDR1 SGDLS, CDR2 YYNGEE. The CDR3 consists of 15 residues.

This clone has ten or more counts. The V and J genes are TRBV19 and TRBJ2-4; TRBD1 might be the D (6 bases). The germline CDR1 and CDR2 sequences are LNHDA and SQIVND (reference sequence). This CDR3 is built from 13 residues. The V and J ends lost 7 bases and 1 base respectively, with 8 bases between them. The CDR3 spells CASIDRAKNIQYF. The CDR3 nucleotides are TGTGCCAGTATCGACAGGGCCAAAAACATTCAGTACTTC.

This clone was counted many times. The CDR3 region is CASSFFGGTEYNEQFF. CDR3 bases: TGCGCCAGCAGCTTTTTCGGCGGGACTGAGTACAATGAGCAGTTCTTC. This chain joins TRBV5-1 and TRBJ2-1; maybe TRBD2 (6 bases). CDR3 size: 16 residues. V shed 2 bases and J shed 4 bases, with 16 bases lying between them. Germline CDR1 and CDR2: SGHRS and YFSETQ.